The entry that follows covers one T cell receptor beta chain sequence. CDR3 size: 16 residues. With 1 base clipped from V and 2 bases from J, the junction kept 3 bases outside the gene matches. CDR1 and CDR2 from the germline V gene are LNHNV and YYDKDF (reference sequence). The sample originates from a study of blood T cell repertoires in COVID-19. Original data processing: It was from reference gene primer amplification that nucleated cell counts were estimated. The assay was immunoSEQ multiplex PCR, and TCRdb's table has in-frame clones only and misses some. V and J calls and clone size are given by that table; D and trimming were obtained from the DNA. The repertoire holds under 65,000 clones, about 83% seen once, with about 6.8% in the top ten. Seattle's enrolled individuals joined amid active infection and were then monitored longitudinally.

Sequencing used peripheral blood. The rearrangement uses TRBV15 and TRBJ2-7; TRBD2 matches 12 bases. The TCR sequence derives from a woman aged 60 to 75 with COVID-19, enrolled during active disease. The CDR3: CATSRAGLAGTYEQYF. CDR3 nucleotide sequence: TGTGCCACCAGCAGAGCGGGACTAGCGGGTACCTACGAGCAGTACTTC.